These T cell receptor beta chains were read from a single sample in a study of human T cells and chemical hapten exposure. A single record per CDR3 protein comes from TCRdb applying MiXCR to the RACE reads. Of roughly 150,000 distinct CDR3 sequences listed, 25% to 35% are singletons. The starting material was whole blood, obtained in connection with sensitization to the hapten diphenylcyclopropenone (DPC). These receptor sequences come from a woman aged 18-29 years with alopecia areata. Some clones in this sample may be carry-over from other donors' samples. Both conserved end residues are part of each CDR3. Each record gives: V gene, D gene, J gene, clone size, CDR3 protein, CDR3 DNA. The D gene is left open where the match is weak. Size values are once, few and many counts, or a class for expanded clones, and some rows have none.

v_gene: TRBV6-5
d_gene: -
j_gene: TRBJ2-1
abundance: few
CDR3aa: CASWPGGYGYNEQFF
CDR3nt: TGTGCCAGCTGGCCCGGCGGGTATGGCTACAATGAGCAGTTCTTC

v_gene: TRBV20-1
d_gene: -
j_gene: TRBJ1-2
abundance: -
CDR3aa: CSERTVGGGYTF
CDR3nt: TGCAGCGAAAGGACAGTCGGGGGGGGCTACACCTTC

v_gene: TRBV4-2
d_gene: -
j_gene: TRBJ2-3
abundance: -
CDR3aa: CASRPDGVRWDTQYF
CDR3nt: TGTGCCAGCAGGCCCGACGGAGTGAGGTGGGATACGCAGTATTTT

v_gene: TRBV4-1
d_gene: -
j_gene: TRBJ2-6
abundance: once
CDR3aa: CASSQDPGTFSSGANVLTF
CDR3nt: TGCGCCAGCAGCCAAGACCCAGGGACATTTAGCTCTGGGGCCAACGTCCTGACTTTC

v_gene: TRBV7-2
d_gene: -
j_gene: TRBJ2-1
abundance: -
CDR3aa: CASSLGQGKFF
CDR3nt: TGTGCCAGCAGCTTAGGCCAGGGGAAGTTCTTC

v_gene: TRBV6-2/TRBV6-3
d_gene: -
j_gene: TRBJ2-4
abundance: -
CDR3aa: CASSESGARDIQYF
CDR3nt: TGTGCCAGCAGTGAATCAGGGGCTAGGGACATTCAGTACTTC

v_gene: TRBV5-1
d_gene: -
j_gene: TRBJ1-2
abundance: few
CDR3aa: CASSLDRWNYGYTF
CDR3nt: TGCGCCAGCAGCTTGGACAGGTGGAACTATGGCTACACCTTC

v_gene: TRBV11-2
d_gene: TRBD2
j_gene: TRBJ2-3
abundance: few
CDR3aa: CANSLVGGSTDTQYF
CDR3nt: TGTGCCAACAGCTTAGTGGGGGGGAGTACAGATACGCAGTATTTT

v_gene: TRBV11-1
d_gene: TRBD2
j_gene: TRBJ2-2
abundance: -
CDR3aa: CASSLPTSGRAAGELFF
CDR3nt: TGTGCCAGCAGCCTTCCCACTAGCGGGAGGGCCGCCGGGGAGCTGTTTTTT

v_gene: TRBV6-5
d_gene: -
j_gene: TRBJ1-3
abundance: -
CDR3aa: CASSYSLRGGNTIYF
CDR3nt: TGTGCCAGCAGTTACTCTTTAAGAGGTGGAAACACCATATATTTT

v_gene: TRBV7-9
d_gene: -
j_gene: TRBJ2-5
abundance: few
CDR3aa: CASSLVLDVKETQYF
CDR3nt: TGTGCCAGCAGCTTAGTCTTGGATGTAAAAGAGACCCAGTACTTC

v_gene: TRBV20-1
d_gene: -
j_gene: TRBJ1-1
abundance: -
CDR3aa: CSARGHKNTEAFF
CDR3nt: TGCAGTGCTAGGGGACATAAGAACACTGAAGCTTTCTTT

v_gene: TRBV10-3
d_gene: -
j_gene: TRBJ1-4
abundance: few
CDR3aa: CATKEVGLNEKLFF
CDR3nt: TGTGCCACCAAAGAAGTGGGGTTGAATGAAAAACTGTTTTTT

v_gene: TRBV5-1
d_gene: -
j_gene: TRBJ2-2
abundance: -
CDR3aa: CASSLSTDPQNTGELFF
CDR3nt: TGCGCCAGCAGCCTTTCGACAGATCCCCAGAACACCGGGGAGCTGTTTTTT

v_gene: TRBV9
d_gene: -
j_gene: TRBJ1-1
abundance: few
CDR3aa: CASSPSGGGTWTEAFF
CDR3nt: TGTGCCAGCAGCCCTAGTGGGGGAGGGACGTGGACTGAAGCTTTCTTT

v_gene: TRBV5-6
d_gene: TRBD2
j_gene: TRBJ2-1
abundance: few
CDR3aa: CASTLERGRSYNEQFF
CDR3nt: TGTGCCAGCACCTTAGAGCGGGGACGCTCCTACAATGAGCAGTTCTTC

v_gene: TRBV7-9
d_gene: TRBD1
j_gene: TRBJ2-7
abundance: -
CDR3aa: CASSLLGQSYEQYF
CDR3nt: TGTGCCAGCAGCTTGTTGGGACAGAGCTACGAGCAGTACTTC

v_gene: TRBV20-1
d_gene: TRBD1
j_gene: TRBJ1-6
abundance: -
CDR3aa: CSANLGQGNSPLHF
CDR3nt: TGCAGTGCCAACCTCGGACAGGGAAATTCACCCCTCCACTTT

v_gene: TRBV30
d_gene: -
j_gene: TRBJ2-7
abundance: -
CDR3aa: CALDSSYEQYF
CDR3nt: TGTGCCTTGGACTCATCCTACGAGCAGTACTTC

v_gene: TRBV20-1
d_gene: -
j_gene: TRBJ1-2
abundance: few
CDR3aa: CSAPKGGLGYTF
CDR3nt: TGCAGTGCCCCTAAGGGGGGGCTCGGCTACACCTTC

v_gene: TRBV4-3
d_gene: -
j_gene: TRBJ2-3
abundance: -
CDR3aa: CASSPGLRDTQYF
CDR3nt: TGCGCCAGCTCCCCCGGCCTACGGGATACGCAGTATTTT

v_gene: TRBV2
d_gene: -
j_gene: TRBJ1-1
abundance: -
CDR3aa: CASRGTSNTEAFF
CDR3nt: TGTGCCAGCAGAGGGACTTCGAACACTGAAGCTTTCTTT

v_gene: TRBV25-1
d_gene: TRBD2
j_gene: TRBJ2-3
abundance: -
CDR3aa: CASSMGSGGATDTQYF
CDR3nt: TGTGCCAGTTCAATGGGTAGCGGGGGGGCCACAGATACGCAGTATTTT

v_gene: TRBV9
d_gene: -
j_gene: TRBJ2-3
abundance: few
CDR3aa: CASSQQPSSTDTQYF
CDR3nt: TGTGCCAGCAGCCAACAGCCCTCTAGCACAGATACGCAGTATTTT

v_gene: TRBV29-1
d_gene: -
j_gene: TRBJ2-1
abundance: -
CDR3aa: CSISGIRYNEQFF
CDR3nt: TGCAGCATTAGCGGCATTAGGTACAATGAGCAGTTCTTC

v_gene: TRBV4-3
d_gene: TRBD1
j_gene: TRBJ1-5
abundance: -
CDR3aa: CASSQATGRYSNQPQHF
CDR3nt: TGCGCCAGCAGCCAAGCGACAGGGCGTTATAGCAATCAGCCCCAGCATTTT

v_gene: TRBV20-1
d_gene: -
j_gene: TRBJ2-5
abundance: few
CDR3aa: CSAKVNFQETQYF
CDR3nt: TGCAGTGCGAAGGTGAACTTTCAAGAGACCCAGTACTTC

v_gene: TRBV29-1
d_gene: -
j_gene: TRBJ1-2
abundance: few
CDR3aa: CSVERPLYGYTF
CDR3nt: TGCAGCGTTGAGCGGCCACTCTATGGCTACACCTTC

v_gene: TRBV4-3
d_gene: -
j_gene: TRBJ1-5
abundance: -
CDR3aa: CASSQDGQQPQHF
CDR3nt: TGCGCCAGCAGCCAAGATGGGCAGCAGCCCCAGCATTTT

v_gene: TRBV7-2
d_gene: -
j_gene: TRBJ1-5
abundance: few
CDR3aa: CASSLVDTSNQPQHF
CDR3nt: TGTGCCAGCAGCTTAGTCGACACCAGCAATCAGCCCCAGCATTTT

v_gene: TRBV20-1
d_gene: -
j_gene: TRBJ2-1
abundance: few
CDR3aa: CSAEDTSSYNEQFF
CDR3nt: TGCAGTGCAGAGGACACTAGCTCCTACAATGAGCAGTTCTTC

v_gene: TRBV29-1
d_gene: TRBD1
j_gene: TRBJ1-1
abundance: few
CDR3aa: CSVRAGGGTEAFF
CDR3nt: TGCAGCGTGAGGGCAGGGGGTGGGACTGAAGCTTTCTTT

v_gene: TRBV5-1
d_gene: -
j_gene: TRBJ2-2
abundance: many
CDR3aa: CASSFREIGPGELFF
CDR3nt: TGCGCCAGCAGCTTCCGGGAGATCGGACCCGGGGAGCTGTTTTTT

v_gene: TRBV7-6
d_gene: TRBD2
j_gene: TRBJ2-3
abundance: -
CDR3aa: CASSLGSSSGSFFHTDTQYF
CDR3nt: TGTGCCAGCAGCTTAGGATCTTCTAGCGGGAGTTTCTTTCACACAGATACGCAGTATTTT

v_gene: TRBV6-4
d_gene: -
j_gene: TRBJ1-2
abundance: -
CDR3aa: CASNSPRLICF
CDR3nt: TGTGCCAGCAACTCACCACGGCTTATCTGCTTC

v_gene: TRBV5-1
d_gene: -
j_gene: TRBJ2-7
abundance: -
CDR3aa: CASSLVGSDAYEQYF
CDR3nt: TGCGCCAGCAGCTTGGTGGGGTCAGATGCCTACGAGCAGTACTTC

v_gene: TRBV20-1
d_gene: TRBD1
j_gene: TRBJ2-1
abundance: -
CDR3aa: CSARPRGHNEQFF
CDR3nt: TGCAGTGCTAGACCCAGGGGGCACAATGAGCAGTTCTTC

v_gene: TRBV19
d_gene: -
j_gene: TRBJ1-5
abundance: few
CDR3aa: CASALSSNQPQHF
CDR3nt: TGTGCCAGCGCGCTGTCAAGCAATCAGCCCCAGCATTTT

v_gene: TRBV5-6
d_gene: -
j_gene: TRBJ1-1
abundance: -
CDR3aa: CASSYDSPTEAFF
CDR3nt: TGTGCCAGCAGCTACGACTCCCCCACTGAAGCTTTCTTT

v_gene: TRBV5-1
d_gene: -
j_gene: TRBJ2-7
abundance: few
CDR3aa: CASSVGQFTYF
CDR3nt: TGCGCCAGCAGCGTTGGACAGTTTACGTACTTC

v_gene: TRBV5-1
d_gene: -
j_gene: TRBJ2-2
abundance: few
CDR3aa: CASLPGGSGTGELFF
CDR3nt: TGCGCCAGTCTGCCAGGAGGGAGTGGCACCGGGGAGCTGTTTTTT

v_gene: TRBV9
d_gene: TRBD2
j_gene: TRBJ2-1
abundance: -
CDR3aa: CASSPRVGASGGAVYNEQFF
CDR3nt: TGTGCCAGCAGCCCTCGGGTTGGGGCTAGCGGGGGGGCTGTCTACAATGAGCAGTTCTTC

v_gene: TRBV5-1
d_gene: TRBD2
j_gene: TRBJ2-3
abundance: few
CDR3aa: CASRLALRTDTQYF
CDR3nt: TGCGCCAGCCGACTAGCGCTTCGCACAGATACGCAGTATTTT

v_gene: TRBV9
d_gene: -
j_gene: TRBJ2-7
abundance: few
CDR3aa: CASSVGVATYEQYF
CDR3nt: TGTGCCAGCAGCGTAGGTGTAGCAACCTACGAGCAGTACTTC

v_gene: TRBV4-1
d_gene: TRBD2
j_gene: TRBJ2-1
abundance: -
CDR3aa: CASSQGSSGGAYEQFF
CDR3nt: TGCGCCAGCAGCCAAGGCTCTAGCGGGGGGGCCTATGAGCAGTTCTTC

v_gene: TRBV4-1
d_gene: TRBD2
j_gene: TRBJ2-1
abundance: -
CDR3aa: CASSQEGASGRGEQFF
CDR3nt: TGCGCCAGCAGCCAAGAAGGGGCTAGCGGGAGGGGGGAGCAGTTCTTC

v_gene: TRBV11-2
d_gene: TRBD1
j_gene: TRBJ1-2
abundance: -
CDR3aa: CASSLAGLQGRIRYGYTF
CDR3nt: TGTGCCAGCAGCTTAGCGGGGTTACAGGGGAGGATCCGCTATGGCTACACCTTC

v_gene: TRBV24-1
d_gene: TRBD1
j_gene: TRBJ1-2
abundance: -
CDR3aa: CATRGGVGTGVGGYTF
CDR3nt: TGTGCCACCAGAGGAGGGGTCGGGACAGGGGTCGGTGGCTACACCTTC

v_gene: TRBV6-5
d_gene: -
j_gene: TRBJ2-1
abundance: -
CDR3aa: CASSGLGYNEQFF
CDR3nt: TGTGCCAGCAGCGGGTTGGGATACAATGAGCAGTTCTTC

v_gene: TRBV10-3
d_gene: TRBD1
j_gene: TRBJ1-1
abundance: few
CDR3aa: CAISEGGQDEAFF
CDR3nt: TGTGCCATCAGTGAAGGGGGCCAAGATGAAGCTTTCTTT

v_gene: TRBV15
d_gene: -
j_gene: TRBJ2-1
abundance: -
CDR3aa: CATSRYDSGSYNEQFF
CDR3nt: TGTGCCACCAGCAGATATGACAGTGGGTCCTACAATGAGCAGTTCTTC

v_gene: TRBV15
d_gene: -
j_gene: TRBJ1-1
abundance: -
CDR3aa: CATSRDVVAPTEAFF
CDR3nt: TGTGCCACCAGCAGAGATGTGGTGGCCCCCACTGAAGCTTTCTTT

v_gene: TRBV6-2/TRBV6-3
d_gene: -
j_gene: TRBJ1-2
abundance: -
CDR3aa: CASSYAGQLLYGYTF
CDR3nt: TGTGCCAGCAGTTACGCCGGACAGCTACTTTATGGCTACACCTTC

v_gene: TRBV6-2/TRBV6-3
d_gene: TRBD1
j_gene: TRBJ1-5
abundance: -
CDR3aa: CASSYRTGIDQPQHF
CDR3nt: TGTGCCAGCAGTTATCGGACAGGGATTGATCAGCCCCAGCATTTT

v_gene: TRBV12-3/TRBV12-4
d_gene: -
j_gene: TRBJ1-3
abundance: few
CDR3aa: CASSLVGSGNTIYF
CDR3nt: TGTGCCAGCAGCCTAGTCGGCTCTGGAAACACCATATATTTT

v_gene: TRBV20-1
d_gene: -
j_gene: TRBJ2-1
abundance: -
CDR3aa: CSAREDSNEQFF
CDR3nt: TGCAGTGCTAGAGAAGACAGCAATGAGCAGTTCTTC

v_gene: TRBV7-9
d_gene: -
j_gene: TRBJ1-2
abundance: few
CDR3aa: CASSLADRSTSYGYTF
CDR3nt: TGTGCCAGCAGCTTAGCCGACAGAAGTACTTCCTATGGCTACACCTTC

v_gene: TRBV20-1
d_gene: -
j_gene: TRBJ2-2
abundance: few
CDR3aa: CSAPYGGTNTGELFF
CDR3nt: TGCAGTGCTCCCTACGGGGGAACGAACACCGGGGAGCTGTTTTTT

v_gene: TRBV4-3
d_gene: -
j_gene: TRBJ1-2
abundance: few
CDR3aa: CASSQEGYAKGGYTF
CDR3nt: TGCGCCAGCAGCCAAGAGGGCTATGCGAAGGGAGGCTACACCTTC